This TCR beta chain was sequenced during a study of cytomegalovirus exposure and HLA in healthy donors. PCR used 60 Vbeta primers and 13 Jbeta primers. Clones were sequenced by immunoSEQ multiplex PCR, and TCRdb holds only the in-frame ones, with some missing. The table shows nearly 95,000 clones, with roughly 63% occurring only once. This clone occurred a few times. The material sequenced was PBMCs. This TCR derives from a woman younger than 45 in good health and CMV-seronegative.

The CDR3 sequence: CASSTGGITEAFF. As DNA, the CDR3 is TGTGCCAGTAGTACTGGAGGGATAACTGAAGCTTTCTTT. The rearrangement uses TRBV19 and TRBJ1-1, with D unclear. The V end was cut by 4 bases, the J end by 5 bases, with 11 bases between. This CDR3 contains 13 residues. Germline assignment: CDR1 LNHDA and CDR2 SQIVND (reference sequence).